This T cell receptor beta chain was documented in a study of neurological immune-mediated disorders. This clonotype was detected many times. TCRdb itself ran the 5' RACE reads through MiXCR, one entry per CDR3 protein. The sample holds some 77,000 distinct CDR3 sequences; roughly 15% are singletons and the top ten take roughly 4.5%. This CDR3 region has 12 residues. Germline CDR1 is MNHEY and CDR2 is SVGAGI. The J segment lost 5 bases and the V segment lost 5 bases, leaving 2 bases of the junction unmatched. The time point here: longitudinal time-point 1 (baseline). From 2 million PBMCs stored at -80 C, the unsorted libraries were generated.

The V call is TRBV6-5, the J call TRBJ1-1; 7 bases map to TRBD1. Source material: PBMCs. The sequence derives from a female donor with HTLV-1-associated myelopathy (HAM/TSP). The DNA for the CDR3 is TGTGCCAGCAGTGAGGGGGCGACTGAAGCTTTCTTT. Its translation: CASSEGATEAFF.